Listed below are T cell receptor beta chains from one sample, sequenced in a study of response to subunit inactivated influenza vaccine. In TCRdb, the RT-PCR reads were re-called with MiXCR into one record per CDR3 protein. The sample records approximately 500,000 distinct CDR3 sequences, 10% to 15% being singletons. The sequenced sample was PBMCs from blood, obtained roughly 47 days after vaccination. The source is a man in his forties or fifties who received an inactivated influenza vaccine. Each CDR3 is given with its conserved first and last residue. A D gene is named only where the DNA matches it firmly. Part of the rows lack a size; the others show once, few, many or a class for expanded clones.

clone size | J gene | V gene | D gene | CDR3 DNA | CDR3 protein
few | TRBJ2-7 | TRBV4-3 | TRBD2 | TGCGCCAGCAGCCAAGTAGAGGGGGCTAGCGGGACGCTCGAGCAGTACTTC | CASSQVEGASGTLEQYF
many | TRBJ2-2 | TRBV7-7 | NA | TGTGCCAGCAGCCCAGACAGCGAGGGTTCGGGGGAGCTGTTTTTT | CASSPDSEGSGELFF
many | TRBJ1-1 | TRBV9 | NA | TGTGCCAGCAGCGCTGGACCCACGGTTGACACTGAAGCTTTCTTT | CASSAGPTVDTEAFF
NA | TRBJ1-1 | TRBV28 | NA | TGTGCCAGCAGTTACGTAGAGAACACTGAAGCTTTCTTT | CASSYVENTEAFF
few | TRBJ2-1 | TRBV6-1 | TRBD1 | TGTGCCAGCAAAGACAGGGCCCTTGTGTATGAGCAGTTCTTC | CASKDRALVYEQFF
NA | TRBJ2-1 | TRBV2 | NA | TGTGCCAGCCGGGACTTCGACTACAATGAGCAGTTCTTC | CASRDFDYNEQFF
NA | TRBJ2-2 | TRBV5-1 | NA | TGCGCCAGCAGCTTGAATCGAGGGCAGATAAACACCGGGGAGCTGTTTTTT | CASSLNRGQINTGELFF
NA | TRBJ1-2 | TRBV12-3/TRBV12-4 | NA | TGTGCCAGCAGCCTCCCGGTGGAACGTAATGGCTACACCTTC | CASSLPVERNGYTF
few | TRBJ1-1 | TRBV15 | NA | TGTGCCACCAGCAGAGATAGAGGGCAGGGAGAGGCTGAAGCTTTCTTT | CATSRDRGQGEAEAFF
many | TRBJ2-5 | TRBV12-3/TRBV12-4 | TRBD1 | TGTGCCAGCAGCTTAGCAGGGGGCAGAGAGACCCAGTACTTC | CASSLAGGRETQYF
NA | TRBJ2-3 | TRBV5-1 | TRBD2 | TGCGCCAGCAGCTTGGATCTAGCGGGGGGGGGATCTAGCACAGATACGCAGTATTTT | CASSLDLAGGGSSTDTQYF
NA | TRBJ1-2 | TRBV18 | TRBD1 | TGTGCCAGCTCACTTACCTCCGGACAGGGGGCGTATGGCTACACCTTC | CASSLTSGQGAYGYTF
NA | TRBJ1-6 | TRBV3-1 | NA | TGTGCCAGCAGCCTCGGGACCGGGGGGTCACCCCTCCACTTT | CASSLGTGGSPLHF
few | TRBJ2-7 | TRBV5-5 | NA | TGTGCCAGCAGCTCCGGAGGGGCAGGTCCCTACGAGCAGTACTTC | CASSSGGAGPYEQYF
NA | TRBJ2-5 | TRBV2 | TRBD2 | TGTGCCAGCAGTCGCCGGGAGGGACGCGAGACCCAGTACTTC | CASSRREGRETQYF
many | TRBJ2-7 | TRBV20-1 | NA | TGCAGTGCTAGAGGGACAGTATTCTCCTACGAGCAGTACTTC | CSARGTVFSYEQYF
few | TRBJ2-1 | TRBV6-4 | NA | TGTGCCAGCAGTGATACCTTCTCCTCGGGTATCTCGGTCCCCATCCAGTTCTTC | CASSDTFSSGISVPIQFF
many | TRBJ2-6 | TRBV7-9 | NA | TGTGCCAGCAGCTTAGGGGGAGATGGGGCCAACGTCCTGACTTTC | CASSLGGDGANVLTF
few | TRBJ1-2 | TRBV5-1 | TRBD1 | TGCGCCAGCAGCCTGGGACAGGGGTTTCATGGCTACACCTTC | CASSLGQGFHGYTF
few | TRBJ1-5 | TRBV28 | NA | TGTGCCAGCAGTTTAAGTCAGCCCCAGCATTTT | CASSLSQPQHF
NA | TRBJ2-7 | TRBV4-1 | NA | TGCGCCAGCAGCCAAGAACAACGGGATGGGACCTACGAGCAGTACTTC | CASSQEQRDGTYEQYF
NA | TRBJ1-1 | TRBV21-1 | NA | TGTGCCAGCAGCAAAGTTTCAGGACTAGCAAGGTTGGAAGCTTTCTTT | CASSKVSGLARLEAFF
few | TRBJ1-1 | TRBV11-2 | NA | TGTGCCAGCAGCTGGGGCATTAACACTGAAGCTTTCTTT | CASSWGINTEAFF
few | TRBJ1-4 | TRBV5-8 | NA | TGTGCCAGCAGCTTGGGAAGGCCTACTGAAAAACTGTTTTTT | CASSLGRPTEKLFF
few | TRBJ1-2 | TRBV7-2 | NA | TGTGCCAGCAGCTCCCTAGGGGGACGGGGCTACACCTTC | CASSSLGGRGYTF
NA | TRBJ2-3 | TRBV7-2 | NA | TGTGCCAGCAGCTTAGGAGTGGTAGATACGCAGTATTTT | CASSLGVVDTQYF
few | TRBJ2-3 | TRBV20-1 | NA | TGCAGCATGAACCCCTTAATAGGGCCAGATACGCAGTATTTT | CSMNPLIGPDTQYF
NA | TRBJ2-5 | TRBV24-1 | NA | TGTGCCACCAGTGATTCTGGGTTCCAAGAGACCCAGTACTTC | CATSDSGFQETQYF
few | TRBJ2-7 | TRBV6-1 | NA | TGTGCCAGCAGTGGGGAGAGCTCCTACGAGCAGTACTTC | CASSGESSYEQYF
NA | TRBJ1-1 | TRBV20-1 | NA | TGCAGTGCTAGTTCCCAACTAGGGACACGAGAAGCTTTCTTT | CSASSQLGTREAFF
few | TRBJ2-7 | TRBV20-1 | NA | TGCAGTGCTAGAGATTTGGTCGCCTCATTCTACGAGCAGTACTTC | CSARDLVASFYEQYF
few | TRBJ2-7 | TRBV10-3 | NA | TGTGCCATCAAGGAGGGCAGGGTCGACGAGCAGTACTTC | CAIKEGRVDEQYF
many | TRBJ1-1 | TRBV6-1 | NA | TGTGCCAGCAACAAGGGAAGCACTGAAGCTTTCTTT | CASNKGSTEAFF
NA | TRBJ2-7 | TRBV7-2 | NA | TGTGCCAGCAGCTTAGAGGCAGGACCAACCTACGAGCAGTACTTC | CASSLEAGPTYEQYF
NA | TRBJ2-7 | TRBV5-1 | NA | TGCGCCAGCGGGGGGCCAGGACCCGGTGTAGGATACGAGCAGTACTTC | CASGGPGPGVGYEQYF
NA | TRBJ2-7 | TRBV20-1 | NA | TGCAGTGCTAGGGCTAGTCCCTACGAGCAGTACTTC | CSARASPYEQYF
few | TRBJ2-5 | TRBV11-2 | NA | TGTGCCAGCAGCTCCCCGACGGGTTGGAAGACCCAGTACTTC | CASSSPTGWKTQYF
few | TRBJ1-5 | TRBV19 | TRBD1 | TGTGCCAGTAGTCCACAGGGGGCACAGCCCCAGCATTTT | CASSPQGAQPQHF
many | TRBJ1-2 | TRBV12-3/TRBV12-4 | NA | TGTGCCAGCAGTCTAAGGAGGGGGGTAGTCTATGGCTACACCTTC | CASSLRRGVVYGYTF
few | TRBJ1-1 | TRBV5-1 | NA | TGCGCCAGCAGCCCGCGAGGAGGCCCGAACACTGAAGCTTTCTTT | CASSPRGGPNTEAFF
few | TRBJ2-5 | TRBV12-3/TRBV12-4 | NA | TGTGCCAGCAGTCCAAGGCCGGGGACCCAGTACTTC | CASSPRPGTQYF
once | TRBJ2-3 | TRBV5-8 | NA | TGTGCCAGCAGCTTGGGCAGGGCTGAAGATACGCAGTATTTT | CASSLGRAEDTQYF
few | TRBJ2-7 | TRBV28 | NA | TGTGCCAGCAGGCTAGTGGAAGGGTCAGGCGAGCAGTACTTC | CASRLVEGSGEQYF
few | TRBJ2-5 | TRBV4-3 | NA | TGCGCCAGCAGCCCTCATTCGGGGCTCCTCGGGGAGACCCAGTACTTC | CASSPHSGLLGETQYF
NA | TRBJ1-2 | TRBV5-1 | NA | TGCGCCAGCAGCTTCGAATCAGGGTTTCCTCCTGGCTACACCTTC | CASSFESGFPPGYTF
NA | TRBJ2-7 | TRBV29-1 | NA | TGCAGCGTGGCCCGGGACCTAGCCTACGAGCAGTACTTC | CSVARDLAYEQYF